The 2 T cell receptor beta chains reported below all come from one sample, sequenced in a study of molecular identifiers for immune sequencing clone quantification. TCRdb reprocessed the PCR reads with MiXCR, giving one entry per CDR3 protein. The data show about 510,000 distinct CDR3 sequences, around 23% seen once. The sample taken for sequencing was naive CD8+ T cells from blood, with Jurkat cell RNA spiked in. Indicated subset: FACS-sorted CD8+CD4-CCR7+CD45RA+ naive T cells. These receptors were taken from a human donor in good health. Some libraries in this study had Jurkat cell RNA spiked in.

The V and J genes are TRBV12-3 or TRBV12-4 and TRBJ2-7, with D hard to call. The V end lost 7 bases, the J end lost 4 bases, and 17 bases lay between the germline ends. The CDR3 spans 14 residues. In DNA form, the CDR3 reads TGTGCCAGCATGCGAACCGGATCGATATACGAGCAGTACTTC. Protein product: CASMRTGSIYEQYF.

As to this clonotype: An end of the junction does not agree with germline; a read error may underlie this. V and J are TRBV9 and TRBJ2-2, with D perhaps assigned TRBD1 or TRBD2 (5 bases each). Germline CDR1 reads SGDLS; CDR2 reads YYNGEE. The CDR3 runs 14 residues. CDR3 loop: CASRGVADTRELFF. Here the CDR3 DNA reads TGTGCCAGCAGGGGGGTAGCCGACACCAGGGAGCTGTTTTTT.